This is a list of T cell receptor beta chains from one sample in a study of response to subunit inactivated influenza vaccine. TCRdb itself ran the RT-PCR reads through MiXCR, one entry per CDR3 protein. The sample carries more than 700,000 distinct CDR3 sequences, around 20% recorded once. The starting material was PBMCs from blood, obtained approximately 5 days after vaccination. The receptor set was obtained from a man in his forties or fifties who received an inactivated influenza vaccine. CDR3s include the opening cysteine and the closing phenylalanine or tryptophan. The D gene is left open where the match is weak. The size field is filled for only some rows; it gives once, few, many or a size class.

>TRBJ2-1|few|TRBV4-2|NA|16
CASSQAGSSSYNEQFF
TGTGCCAGCAGCCAAGCCGGCAGCAGCTCCTACAATGAGCAGTTCTTC
>TRBJ1-2|NA|TRBV25-1|TRBD1|11
CASSTGAGYTF
TGTGCCAGCAGTACAGGGGCCGGCTACACCTTC
>TRBJ2-7|once|TRBV7-2|NA|17
CASSRTIRDEGGYEQYF
TGTGCCAGCAGTCGTACAATCAGGGATGAGGGGGGCTACGAGCAGTACTTC
>TRBJ2-1|few|TRBV29-1|TRBD1|15
CSVEGRDRVYNEQFF
TGCAGCGTTGAAGGCCGGGACAGGGTATACAATGAGCAGTTCTTC
>TRBJ2-3|NA|TRBV20-1|NA|15
CSAPPGIGDTDTQYF
TGCAGTGCTCCCCCCGGGATCGGGGACACAGATACGCAGTATTTT
>TRBJ2-5|NA|TRBV20-1|TRBD2|16
CSAEGWTSGPQETQYF
TGCAGTGCGGAGGGGTGGACTAGCGGGCCTCAAGAGACCCAGTACTTC
>TRBJ1-5|few|TRBV19|NA|15
CASSIDLSDNQPQHF
TGTGCCAGTAGTATAGACCTGTCGGACAATCAGCCCCAGCATTTT
>TRBJ2-1|few|TRBV20-1|NA|16
CSARDGGRVLDNEQFF
TGCAGTGCTAGAGACGGGGGGCGCGTACTTGACAATGAGCAGTTCTTC
>TRBJ2-1|few|TRBV14|TRBD2|17
CASSPLTSGSTYNEQFF
TGTGCCAGCAGCCCGTTGACTAGCGGGAGTACCTACAATGAGCAGTTCTTC
>TRBJ2-7|NA|TRBV5-1|NA|14
CASSSQGVLDEQYF
TGCGCCAGCAGCTCCCAGGGTGTTTTGGACGAGCAGTACTTC
>TRBJ2-6|NA|TRBV3-1|NA|18
CASSTYRTASHGANVLTF
TGTGCCAGCAGTACCTATCGGACAGCCAGTCACGGGGCCAACGTCCTGACTTTC
>TRBJ2-3|NA|TRBV20-1|TRBD2|17
CSAWTSGGFWVADTQYF
TGCAGTGCTTGGACTAGCGGGGGTTTTTGGGTCGCAGATACGCAGTATTTT
>TRBJ2-7|NA|TRBV4-2|NA|15
CASSQDGTPSYEQYF
TGTGCCAGCAGCCAAGATGGGACACCCTCCTACGAGCAGTACTTC
>TRBJ2-7|many|TRBV6-5|NA|14
CASSYSTGTYEQYF
TGTGCCAGCAGTTACTCAACAGGTACCTATGAGCAGTACTTC
>TRBJ2-1|few|TRBV5-6|TRBD2|14
CASSLAGSGDEQFF
TGTGCCAGCAGCTTAGCGGGGAGTGGGGATGAGCAGTTCTTC
>TRBJ1-1|NA|TRBV5-6|NA|18
CASSLGPDRIYMNTEAFF
TGTGCCAGCAGCTTGGGACCAGACAGGATCTACATGAACACTGAAGCTTTCTTT
>TRBJ2-6|few|TRBV25-1|NA|15
CASTGSLPGANVLTF
TGTGCCAGCACGGGTAGCCTCCCTGGGGCCAACGTCCTGACTTTC
>TRBJ2-2|few|TRBV6-2/TRBV6-3|NA|15
CASSWLARNTGELFF
TGTGCCAGCAGTTGGCTAGCGCGGAACACCGGGGAGCTGTTTTTT
>TRBJ2-5|few|TRBV20-1|NA|12
CSASQFQETQYF
TGCAGTGCTAGCCAGTTCCAAGAGACCCAGTACTTC
>TRBJ2-5|few|TRBV6-1|NA|13
CASSVTQRETQYF
TGTGCCAGCAGTGTCACCCAGAGGGAGACCCAGTACTTC
>TRBJ2-3|NA|TRBV20-1|NA|16
CSATLREGGFTDTQYF
TGCAGTGCTACCCTCCGAGAGGGCGGGTTCACAGATACGCAGTATTTT
>TRBJ2-7|NA|TRBV18|NA|16
CASSPQSGGYSYEQYF
TGTGCCAGCTCACCTCAAAGTGGGGGGTACTCCTACGAGCAGTACTTC
>TRBJ2-1|NA|TRBV20-1|NA|15
CSAQAGARSYNEQFF
TGCAGTGCCCAAGCTGGGGCCCGCTCCTACAATGAGCAGTTCTTC
>TRBJ2-3|many|TRBV5-5|TRBD2|15
CASSLGGSGTDTQYF
TGTGCCAGCAGCTTGGGCGGGAGTGGCACAGATACGCAGTATTTT
>TRBJ1-1|many|TRBV12-3/TRBV12-4|NA|13
CASSFGGGTEAFF
TGTGCCAGCAGTTTTGGGGGGGGAACTGAAGCTTTCTTT
>TRBJ2-7|NA|TRBV7-2|TRBD2|15
CASSSSGGGTYEQYF
TGTGCCAGCAGCTCTAGCGGGGGGGGAACCTACGAGCAGTACTTC
>TRBJ2-1|NA|TRBV28|NA|13
CASIAGTYNEQFF
TGTGCCAGCATTGCGGGGACCTACAATGAGCAGTTCTTC
>TRBJ2-7|NA|TRBV6-2/TRBV6-3|NA|13
CASSPTFSGEQYF
TGTGCCAGCAGTCCCACTTTCTCCGGAGAGCAGTACTTC
>TRBJ2-7|few|TRBV20-1|NA|11
CSAGGLDEQYF
TGCAGTGCCGGCGGCCTAGACGAGCAGTACTTC
>TRBJ2-2|NA|TRBV15|TRBD2|16
CATSRDAAGGTGELFF
TGTGCCACCAGCAGAGACGCGGCGGGGGGAACCGGGGAGCTGTTTTTT
>TRBJ2-3|many|TRBV6-2/TRBV6-3|TRBD1|14
CASSPGTVTDTQYF
TGTGCCAGCAGTCCCGGGACAGTAACCGATACGCAGTATTTT
>TRBJ2-3|few|TRBV29-1|TRBD1|16
CSVEVVKTGASDTQYF
TGCAGCGTCGAAGTGGTAAAGACAGGGGCATCAGATACGCAGTATTTT
>TRBJ1-5|few|TRBV6-2/TRBV6-3|NA|15
CASSSNSAFNQPQHF
TGTGCCAGCAGCTCTAACAGCGCCTTCAATCAGCCCCAGCATTTT
>TRBJ2-5|NA|TRBV4-1|NA|13
CASSQRLLETQYF
TGCGCCAGCAGCCAAAGGCTACTGGAGACCCAGTACTTC
>TRBJ2-5|NA|TRBV12-3/TRBV12-4|NA|14
CASSLARTEETQYF
TGTGCCAGCAGTTTAGCGCGGACAGAAGAGACCCAGTACTTC
>TRBJ1-1|NA|TRBV6-1|NA|14
CASSDFQENTEAFF
TGTGCCAGCAGCGACTTTCAGGAGAACACTGAAGCTTTCTTT
>TRBJ2-1|NA|TRBV20-1|TRBD2|15
CSARAPAGGHYEQFF
TGCAGTGCTAGAGCCCCTGCGGGGGGGCACTATGAGCAGTTCTTC
>TRBJ2-7|NA|TRBV20-1|NA|15
CSAREHGPPDYEQYF
TGCAGTGCTAGAGAGCACGGACCCCCCGACTACGAGCAGTACTTC
>TRBJ2-3|NA|TRBV9|TRBD1|14
CASSVGQGRDTQYF
TGTGCCAGCAGCGTAGGACAGGGTCGAGATACGCAGTATTTT
>TRBJ2-1|NA|TRBV28|NA|16
CASSSRGIRSYNEQFF
TGTGCCAGCTCCTCGAGGGGGATCCGCTCCTACAATGAGCAGTTCTTC